These T cell receptor beta chains were read from a single sample in a study of blood T cell repertoires in COVID-19. Measured with immunoSEQ multiplex PCR; TCRdb has only the in-frame clones, and not every one. The sample contains approximately 220,000 clones, roughly four fifths of which appear only once. The sample consisted of peripheral blood. The receptors were sampled from a woman aged 55-70 years with acute or convalescent COVID-19. The CDR3 runs from the conserved cysteine through the conserved F or W. D genes are given only for firm matches. The size of a clone is reported for some rows only, either as once, few or many, or as a class for expanded clones.

V	D	J	size	CDR3	DNA
TRBV19	TRBD1	TRBJ1-5	many	CASQGGQGGNQPQHF	TGTGCCAGCCAAGGAGGACAGGGGGGCAATCAGCCCCAGCATTTT
TRBV12-3/TRBV12-4	-	TRBJ1-1	once	CASSRYTEAFF	TGTGCCAGCTCCAGATACACTGAAGCTTTCTTT
TRBV7-2	TRBD1	TRBJ1-4	-	CASSLTPRQGDEKLFF	TGTGCCAGCAGCTTAACGCCGAGACAGGGAGATGAAAAACTGTTTTTT
TRBV11-2	-	TRBJ1-5	few	CASSPGLWPQHF	TGTGCCAGCAGCCCCGGACTATGGCCCCAGCATTTT
TRBV2	TRBD1	TRBJ1-3	few	CASSVETGPAGNTIYF	TGTGCCAGCAGTGTCGAGACAGGGCCGGCTGGAAACACCATATATTTT
TRBV3-1/TRBV3-2	TRBD1	TRBJ1-1	few	CASSPTGVNTEAFF	TGTGCCAGCAGCCCGACAGGGGTGAACACTGAAGCTTTCTTT
TRBV7-8	-	TRBJ2-2	-	CASSPREGVNTGELFF	TGTGCCAGCAGCCCTAGGGAGGGGGTTAACACCGGGGAGCTGTTTTTT
TRBV19	-	TRBJ1-2	-	CASSDRPYGYTF	TGTGCCAGTAGTGACAGACCCTATGGCTACACCTTC
TRBV20-1	-	TRBJ1-4	-	CSAIVNEKLFF	TGCAGTGCTATAGTCAATGAAAAACTGTTTTTT
TRBV4-2	-	TRBJ1-1	-	CASSRGQQKVMNTEAFF	TGTGCCAGCAGTCGAGGACAGCAAAAAGTTATGAACACTGAAGCTTTCTTT
TRBV5-1	TRBD2	TRBJ2-1	few	CASHSGGASNEQFF	TGCGCCAGCCATAGCGGGGGGGCTTCGAATGAGCAGTTCTTC
TRBV6-5	TRBD1	TRBJ1-4	-	CASRGTGGGNEKLFF	TGTGCCAGCAGAGGGACAGGGGGCGGTAATGAAAAACTGTTTTTT
TRBV28	TRBD1	TRBJ1-1	once	CATVRQGPTEAFF	TGTGCCACGGTTAGACAGGGACCTACTGAAGCTTTCTTT
TRBV28	-	TRBJ1-4	-	CASSLSGGSEKLFF	TGTGCCAGCAGTTTATCGGGGGGATCGGAAAAACTGTTTTTT
TRBV11-2	TRBD1	TRBJ1-2	-	CASSKGQGHGYTF	TGTGCCAGCAGCAAGGGACAGGGGCACGGCTACACCTTC
TRBV9	-	TRBJ1-6	-	CASSVATGSVSPLHF	TGTGCCAGCAGCGTAGCCACAGGCTCGGTTTCACCCCTCCACTTT
TRBV19	TRBD1	TRBJ1-2	few	CASSRGTGEYGYTF	TGTGCCAGTAGTCGAGGGACAGGGGAATATGGCTACACCTTC
TRBV11-1	-	TRBJ2-3	once	CASSSGQTDTQYF	TGTGCCAGCAGCTCGGGACAAACAGATACGCAGTATTTT
TRBV3-1/TRBV3-2	TRBD1	TRBJ2-4	-	CASSQGTGDIQYF	TGTGCCAGCAGCCAAGGGACAGGGGACATTCAGTACTTC
TRBV4-1	-	TRBJ2-7	-	CASSRTASVRYEQYF	TGCGCCAGCAGCCGAACCGCTTCGGTGCGCTACGAGCAGTACTTC
TRBV2	-	TRBJ1-4	-	CASSNREANEKLFF	TGTGCCAGCAGTAACAGGGAAGCTAATGAAAAACTGTTTTTT
TRBV6-5	TRBD1	TRBJ1-3	-	CASSLAQGASGNTIYF	TGTGCCAGCAGTTTAGCTCAGGGGGCTTCTGGAAACACCATATATTTT
TRBV19	-	TRBJ1-6	-	CASSMTEIASPLHF	TGTGCCAGTAGCATGACAGAGATTGCTTCACCCCTCCACTTT
TRBV29-1	-	TRBJ1-4	once	CSVRDTGEKLFF	TGCAGCGTTCGGGATACGGGTGAAAAACTGTTTTTT
TRBV15	-	TRBJ2-1	-	CATSRSSGRFSYNEQFF	TGTGCCACCAGCAGAAGTAGCGGACGCTTTTCCTACAATGAGCAGTTCTTC
TRBV6-6	-	TRBJ2-2	-	CASSWGTGTGPGELFF	TGTGCCAGCAGTTGGGGGACTGGAACCGGTCCCGGGGAGCTGTTTTTT
TRBV4-3	-	TRBJ1-3	-	CASSQVVAGLRNTIYF	TGCGCCAGCAGCCAAGTTGTGGCGGGTTTAAGAAACACCATATATTTT
TRBV10-3	-	TRBJ1-1	-	CAISESYNEAFF	TGTGCCATCAGTGAGTCGTATAATGAAGCTTTCTTT
TRBV28	TRBD2	TRBJ2-1	-	CASSSPGLAGVTIYNEQFF	TGTGCCAGCAGTTCCCCGGGACTAGCGGGGGTAACTATCTACAATGAGCAGTTCTTC
TRBV5-5	-	TRBJ1-1	-	CASSFGGPGHTEAFF	TGTGCCAGCAGCTTCGGGGGGCCGGGGCACACTGAAGCTTTCTTT
TRBV19	-	TRBJ2-5	once	CASSADSYQETQYF	TGTGCCAGTAGTGCAGACAGTTACCAAGAGACCCAGTACTTC
TRBV12-3/TRBV12-4	TRBD1	TRBJ1-2	-	CASSRQGWYGYTF	TGTGCCAGCAGCCGACAGGGCTGGTATGGCTACACCTTC
TRBV11-2	-	TRBJ1-1	-	CASRLRVVNTEAFF	TGTGCCAGCAGACTCAGGGTTGTGAACACTGAAGCTTTCTTT
TRBV7-8	-	TRBJ2-5	-	CASSPSETQYF	TGTGCCAGCAGCCCATCAGAGACCCAGTACTTC
TRBV19	-	TRBJ1-1	-	CASSIDHRVAEAFF	TGTGCCAGTAGTATAGATCACAGGGTTGCTGAAGCTTTCTTT
TRBV5-1	TRBD2	TRBJ2-1	few	CASSRGLAGFYNEQFF	TGCGCCAGCAGCCGGGGACTAGCGGGGTTCTACAATGAGCAGTTCTTC